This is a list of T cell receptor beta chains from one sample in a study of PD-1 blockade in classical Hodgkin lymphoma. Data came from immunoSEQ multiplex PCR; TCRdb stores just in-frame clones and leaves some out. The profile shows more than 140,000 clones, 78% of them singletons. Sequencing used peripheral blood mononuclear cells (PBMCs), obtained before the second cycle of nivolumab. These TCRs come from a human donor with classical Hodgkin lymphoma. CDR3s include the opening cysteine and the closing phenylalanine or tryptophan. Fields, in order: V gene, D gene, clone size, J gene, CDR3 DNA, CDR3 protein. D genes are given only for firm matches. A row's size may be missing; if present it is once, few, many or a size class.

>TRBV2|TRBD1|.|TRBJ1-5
TGTGCCAGCAGCATGACAGGGAGGAATCAGCCCCAGCATTTT
CASSMTGRNQPQHF
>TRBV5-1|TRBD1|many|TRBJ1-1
TGCGCCAGCAGCTCGACAGGGTTGGGCACTGAAGCTTTCTTT
CASSSTGLGTEAFF
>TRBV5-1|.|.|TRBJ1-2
TGCGCCAGCAGCTTGCTACCCGAACTCTATGGCTACACCTTC
CASSLLPELYGYTF
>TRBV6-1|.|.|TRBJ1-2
TGTGCCAGCAGTCCGTCCGCTAACTATGGCTACACCTTC
CASSPSANYGYTF
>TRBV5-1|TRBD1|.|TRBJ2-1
TGCGCCAGCAGCTACAACAGGGGAAATGAGCAGTTCTTC
CASSYNRGNEQFF
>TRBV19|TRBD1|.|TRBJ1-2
TGTGCCAGTAATCCGACCGGGACAGGGACCAACTATGGCTACACCTTC
CASNPTGTGTNYGYTF
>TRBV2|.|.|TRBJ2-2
TGTGCCAGCTCTGACTTATCGAACACCGGGGAGCTGTTTTTT
CASSDLSNTGELFF
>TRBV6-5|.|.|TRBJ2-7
TGTGCCAGCAAGGGGGGGGCGGGCTACGAGCAGTACTTC
CASKGGAGYEQYF
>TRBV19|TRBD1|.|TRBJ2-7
TGTGCCAGTAGGGGACAGGCCTACGAGCAGTACTTC
CASRGQAYEQYF
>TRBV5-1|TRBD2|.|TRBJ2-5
TGCGCCAGCACCCGCGGGGGGGTAGAAGAGACCCAGTACTTC
CASTRGGVEETQYF
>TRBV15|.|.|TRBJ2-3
TGTGCCACCAGCACAGCAGATACGCAGTATTTT
CATSTADTQYF
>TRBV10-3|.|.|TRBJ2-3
TGTGCCATCAGTGGGACCATACGAGATACGCAGTATTTT
CAISGTIRDTQYF
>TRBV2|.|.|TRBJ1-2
TGTGCCAGCAGTCCACTGACAGGCTCCTATGGCTACACCTTC
CASSPLTGSYGYTF
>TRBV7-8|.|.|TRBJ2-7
TGTGCCAGCAGCTTATATGTCCTTGACGAGCAGTACTTC
CASSLYVLDEQYF
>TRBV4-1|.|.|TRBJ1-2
TGCGCCAGCAGCCAAGCCTTTATTTTCAGAGGGAGTTGGGGCTACACCTTC
CASSQAFIFRGSWGYTF
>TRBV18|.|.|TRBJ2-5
TGTGCCAGCTCCGGGGAGACCCAGTACTTC
CASSGETQYF
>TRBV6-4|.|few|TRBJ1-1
TGTGCCAGCAGTGACTCATCGGGCGGTTTCGCTGAAGCTTTCTTT
CASSDSSGGFAEAFF
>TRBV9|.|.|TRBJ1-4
TGTGCCAGCAGTTACGATGCAACTAATGAAAAACTGTTTTTT
CASSYDATNEKLFF
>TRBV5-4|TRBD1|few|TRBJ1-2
TGTGCCAGCAGCTACGGACAGGCAGTCTATGGCTACACCTTC
CASSYGQAVYGYTF
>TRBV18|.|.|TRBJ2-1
TGTGCCAGCTCACCAATCAATGAGCAGTTCTTC
CASSPINEQFF
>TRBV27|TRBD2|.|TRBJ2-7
TGTGCCAGCAGTTTCAACTCCGGGACTAGCCAAGGGTACGAGCAGTACTTC
CASSFNSGTSQGYEQYF
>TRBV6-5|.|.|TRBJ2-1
TGTGCCAGCATGGCTCCGTGGGATGAGCAGTTCTTC
CASMAPWDEQFF
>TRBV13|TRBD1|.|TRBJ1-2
TGTGCCAGCAGCTCCACCCGATCCGGGACAGTGTACAGACGATTC
CASSSTRSGTVYRRF
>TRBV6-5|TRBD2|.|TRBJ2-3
TGTGCCAGCGGGAACCCGGGACTAGCATCGGATACGCAGTATTTT
CASGNPGLASDTQYF
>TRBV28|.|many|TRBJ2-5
TGTGCCAGCAGTTTAAGCGAGACCCAGTACTTC
CASSLSETQYF
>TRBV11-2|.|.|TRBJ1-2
TGTGCCAGCAGCTCAGGGCGGGGGCAGGACTATGGCTACACCTTC
CASSSGRGQDYGYTF
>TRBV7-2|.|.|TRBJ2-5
TGTGCCAGTAGGGCTAGCTTGACTCAAGAGACCCAGTACTTC
CASRASLTQETQYF
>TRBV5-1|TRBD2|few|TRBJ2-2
TGCGCCAGCAGCCGGACTAGAGAGGACACCGGGGAGCTGTTTTTT
CASSRTREDTGELFF
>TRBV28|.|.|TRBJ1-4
TGTGCCAGCAGTCCCCCACAGGTTCACAATGAAAAACTGTTTTTT
CASSPPQVHNEKLFF
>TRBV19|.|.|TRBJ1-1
TGTGCCAGTAGTGTAAATAGGGACACTGAAGCTTTCTTT
CASSVNRDTEAFF
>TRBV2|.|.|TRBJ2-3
TGTGCCAGCAGTGATGGTACGGGGCCCACAGATACGCAGTATTTT
CASSDGTGPTDTQYF
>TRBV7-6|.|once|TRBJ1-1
TGTGCCAGCAGCCCACCGGTAGTCGCTGAAGCTTTCTTT
CASSPPVVAEAFF
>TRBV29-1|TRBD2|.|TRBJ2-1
TGCAGCGTTGGGGGACTAGCGGGAGGGGAGCAGTTCTTC
CSVGGLAGGEQFF
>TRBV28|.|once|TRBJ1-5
TGTGCCAGCAGTTTGTCACACGCGGACCCTTGGGGCAATCAGCCCCAGCATTTT
CASSLSHADPWGNQPQHF
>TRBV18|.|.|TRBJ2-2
TGTGCCAGCTCACCCCTCGCCAGCTCCAACCCCCACACCGGGGAGCTGTTTTTT
CASSPLASSNPHTGELFF
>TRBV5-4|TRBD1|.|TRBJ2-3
TGTGCCAGCAGCTTGCGGGACAGGGGAAGCGGATACACAGATACGCAGTATTTT
CASSLRDRGSGYTDTQYF
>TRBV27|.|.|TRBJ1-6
TGTGCCAGCAGTGGACTGGAGAGTGGTAATTCACCCCTCCACTTT
CASSGLESGNSPLHF
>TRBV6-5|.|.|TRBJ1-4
TGTGCCAGCAGTCCTTCCGGTGAAAAACTGTTTTTT
CASSPSGEKLFF
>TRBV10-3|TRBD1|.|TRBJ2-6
TGTGCCATCAGTGGGGGACAGGCCGGCTCTGGGGCCAACGTCCTGACTTTC
CAISGGQAGSGANVLTF
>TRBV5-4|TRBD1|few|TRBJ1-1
TGTGCCAGCAGGCGCGGGACAGTAAACATGGTCACTGAAGCTTTCTTT
CASRRGTVNMVTEAFF
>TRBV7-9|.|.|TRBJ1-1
TGTGCCAGCAGCCTAAGGGGGTTGAACACTGAAGCTTTCTTT
CASSLRGLNTEAFF
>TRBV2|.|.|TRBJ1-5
TGTGCCAGCAGTGAAGAGTCAGGGGGCAATCAGCCCCAGCATTTT
CASSEESGGNQPQHF
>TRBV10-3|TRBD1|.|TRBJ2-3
TGTGCCATCAGTGAGTCTACAGGGGTCACAGATACGCAGTATTTT
CAISESTGVTDTQYF
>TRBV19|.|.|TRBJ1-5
TGTGCCAGTACCTCCTTTAAGGACCCTAGCAATCAGCCCCAGCATTTT
CASTSFKDPSNQPQHF
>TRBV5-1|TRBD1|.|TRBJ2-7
TGCGCCAGCAGCTTTGACAGGGACTACGAGCAGTACTTC
CASSFDRDYEQYF